Each of the 31 T cell receptor beta chains below was sequenced from the same sample in a study of blood T cell repertoires in COVID-19. The protocol was immunoSEQ multiplex PCR, while the TCRdb copy is restricted to in-frame clones and leaves out a portion. This sample has roughly 260,000 clones, with 90% found just once. Sequenced: peripheral blood. The receptors were sampled from a woman aged 40 to 50 with acute or convalescent COVID-19.

This chain joins TRBV10-1 and TRBJ1-1, with D maybe TRBD1 (5 bases). Germline values: CDR1 WNHNN, CDR2 SYGVQD (reference sequence). Deletions cut 3 bases from V and 5 bases from J, with 16 bases between. The CDR3 is 15 amino acids. CDR3 nucleotide sequence: TGCGCCAGCAGTGAATCCAGGGATATGTGGACTGAAGCTTTCTTT. Translated, it gives CASSESRDMWTEAFF.

The gene calls are TRBV27 and TRBJ2-3; TRBD2 is a possible D gene (7 bases). Trimming took 6 bases from V and 3 from J, leaving 16 bases between them. The CDR3 loop spans 15 amino acids. CDR1 is MNHEY and CDR2 is SMNVEV in the germline V gene (reference sequence). The CDR3 loop is CASSRRGGRTDTQYF. CDR3 bases: TGTGCCAGCAGCCGAAGGGGGGGCCGAACAGATACGCAGTATTTT.

This sequence joins TRBV6-1 and TRBJ2-1, with 10 positions matching TRBD2. Germline lookup yields CDR1 MNHNS and CDR2 SASEGT. The CDR3 length is 16 residues. After removal of 4 bases from V and 4 bases from J, the junction contained 7 bases not matched to a gene. In nucleotides, the CDR3 is TGTGCCAGCAGTGCCAGAGCGGGGGGGCCGTACAATGAGCAGTTCTTC. The encoded protein is CASSARAGGPYNEQFF.

This chain joins TRBV30 and TRBJ1-1; D is undetermined. The CDR3 loop spans 13 amino acids. V was shortened by 4 bases and J by 1 base, with 10 bases between the two germline ends. The V gene's germline CDR1 is GTSNPN and CDR2 SVGIG (reference sequence). CDR3 residues: CAWMVSGNTEAFF. CDR3 DNA sequence: TGTGCCTGGATGGTGTCGGGGAACACTGAAGCTTTCTTT.

The rearrangement links TRBV11-3 to TRBJ2-2; the match to TRBD2 covers 8 bases. This CDR3 is 16 amino acids long. After removal of 5 bases from V and 7 bases from J, the junction contained 12 bases not matched to a gene. Germline V gene data show CDR1 as SGHNT and CDR2 as YENEEA. CDR3 DNA sequence: TGTGCCAGCAGCCCTCGGGGGGGCGGTCACCACGGGGAGCTGTTTTTT. This sequence encodes CASSPRGGGHHGELFF. The entire variable domain, with the rest obtained from reference TRBV11-3 and TRBJ2-2, is as follows: EAGVVQSPRYKIIEKKQPVAFWCNPISGHNTLYWYLQNLGQGPELLIRYENEEAVDDSQLPKDRFSAERLKGVDSTLKIQPAELGDSAVYLCASSPRGGGHHGELFFGEGSRLTVL.

The rearrangement uses TRBV4-2 and TRBJ2-1, with 13 bases aligning to TRBD2. There are 16 residues in the CDR3. Unmatched junction bases numbered 7, after V lost 3 bases and J lost 8 bases. CDR1 and CDR2 (germline): LGHNA, YNFKEQ. CDR3 region: CASSQATSGGAYEQFF. Written as DNA, the CDR3 is TGTGCCAGCAGCCAGGCAACTAGCGGGGGGGCGTATGAGCAGTTCTTC.

This sequence joins TRBV6-5 and TRBJ1-1, with D possibly being TRBD1 (6 bases). The CDR3 is 12 amino acids. With 6 bases removed from V and 1 base from J, the gap between germline ends came to 6 bases. Looked up from germline, CDR1 is MNHEY and CDR2 is SVGAGI. CDR3 bases: TGTGCCAGCAGGACAGGGAACACTGAAGCTTTCTTT. This encodes CASRTGNTEAFF.

This sequence joins TRBV30 and TRBJ2-1; D remains ambiguous. The CDR3 is 12 amino acids. Trimming left V 5 bases short and J 3 bases short, with 8 bases between. Germline V lookup: CDR1 GTSNPN, CDR2 SVGIG (reference sequence). CDR3 sequence (DNA): TGTGCCTGGGGTGACTTCTACAATGAGCAGTTCTTC. This translates into CAWGDFYNEQFF.

This chain links TRBV11-2 with TRBJ2-7; TRBD1 aligns across 9 bases. The CDR3 has 15 amino acids. The V segment lost 1 base and the J segment 5 bases; nucleotides outside the gene matches: 6. Germline CDR1 SGHAT, CDR2 FQNNGV. CDR3 in amino acids: CASSLGGQGRDEQYV. The CDR3, as DNA: TGTGCCAGCAGCTTAGGGGGACAGGGAAGAGACGAGCAGTACGTC.

The CDR3 bases are TGTGCCAGCAGCTTAGCAGGGGGTAAGGCAGATACGCAGTATTTT. Translating gives CASSLAGGKADTQYF. V is TRBV7-2 and J is TRBJ2-3; maybe TRBD1 (6 bases). CDR3 length equals 15 residues. Trimming removed 0 bases from V and 4 bases from J, with 11 bases in between. The germline CDR1 and CDR2 sequences are SGHTA and FQGNSA.

The chain has TRBV4-2 and TRBJ1-5; D is perhaps TRBD1 (6 bases). The CDR3 runs 14 residues. Germline lookup yields CDR1 LGHNA and CDR2 YNFKEQ. The V and J ends lost 1 base and 8 bases respectively, with 12 bases between them. The CDR3 here is CASSQGGGSKPQHF. CDR3 in DNA: TGTGCCAGCAGCCAAGGTGGGGGCTCGAAGCCCCAGCATTTT.

This clone showed up just a few times. This sequence joins TRBV5-1 and TRBJ2-6, with D uncertain. Germline CDR1 SGHRS, CDR2 YFSETQ. CDR3 length: 15 amino acids. The germline V and J ends were trimmed by 0 bases and 2 bases, with 6 bases remaining between them. The CDR3 DNA reads as TGCGCCAGCAGCTTGGGGGCAGCTGGGGCCAACGTCCTGACTTTC. It yields the protein CASSLGAAGANVLTF.

The chain links TRBV6-5 to TRBJ1-2, with D uncertain. This CDR3 contains 16 residues. Trimming took 0 bases from V and 5 from J, leaving 16 bases between them. The germline gives CDR1 MNHEY, CDR2 SVGAGI. CDR3: CASSYSRGGRVYGYTF. The CDR3 bases are TGTGCCAGCAGTTACTCGAGAGGAGGGAGAGTATATGGCTACACCTTC.

V usage is TRBV11-2 and J usage is TRBJ2-1; TRBD2 might be the D (5 bases). The germline CDR1 and CDR2 sequences are SGHAT and FQNNGV. V shed 1 base and J shed 0 bases, with 7 bases lying between them. The CDR3 consists of 15 residues. CDR3 coding DNA: TGTGCCAGCAGCTTAGCGGGGAGCTCCTACAATGAGCAGTTCTTC. Translating gives CASSLAGSSYNEQFF. Full variable domain (rest looked up from reference TRBV11-2 and TRBJ2-1): EAGVAQSPRYKIIEKRQSVAFWCNPISGHATLYWYQQILGQGPKLLIQFQNNGVVDDSQLPKDRFSAERLKGVDSTLKIQPAKLEDSAVYLCASSLAGSSYNEQFFGPGTRLTVL.

This clone was recorded once. A read error may produce the germline difference seen at one junction end. The rearrangement links TRBV6-5 to TRBJ2-5; 9 positions match TRBD2. The CDR3 sequence is 14 residues long. Germline lookup yields CDR1 MNHEY and CDR2 SVGAGI. CDR3 DNA: TGTGCCAGCAGTCTGACTAGCGGCCCCGGGGGTTGGGACTTC. It is translated as CASSLTSGPGGWDF.

The rearrangement links TRBV29-1 to TRBJ2-4, with a possible D match to TRBD2 (6 bases). Germline V gene lookup returns CDR1 SQVTM and CDR2 ANQGSEA. This CDR3 spans 13 amino acids. Trimming shortened V by 7 bases and J by 4 bases, and 14 bases separated the two germline ends. As DNA, the CDR3 is TGCAGCGGGACGTCGGGACTTAAAAACATTCAGTACTTC. Amino acid sequence: CSGTSGLKNIQYF.

The chain links TRBV5-1 to TRBJ1-1, with 7 bases that match TRBD1. The trim removed 0 bases at V and 4 bases at J, leaving 3 bases unmatched. This CDR3 spans 14 amino acids. In germline, CDR1 is SGHRS, CDR2 YFSETQ. This CDR3 reads CASSLDRGGTEAFF. The CDR3 DNA follows: TGCGCCAGCAGCTTGGACAGGGGCGGCACTGAAGCTTTCTTT.

This rearrangement joins TRBV5-6 to TRBJ1-6; D is ambiguous. V gave up 3 bases and J gave up 10 bases, with 8 bases separating them. Germline V gene lookup returns CDR1 SGHDT and CDR2 YYEEEE. This CDR3 has 12 residues. CDR3 residues: CASSSGGSPLHF. DNA for the CDR3: TGTGCCAGCAGCTCAGGAGGCTCACCCCTCCACTTT.

The CDR3 loop reads CASSIPRGSTEAFF. The CDR3 DNA reads as TGTGCCAGTAGTATCCCCAGGGGGAGCACTGAAGCTTTCTTT. The chain recombines TRBV19 with TRBJ1-1; TRBD1 aligns across 7 bases. This CDR3 comprises 14 residues. The trim removed 3 bases at V and 4 bases at J, leaving 5 bases unmatched. CDR1 is LNHDA and CDR2 is SQIVND in the germline V gene (reference sequence).

This chain uses TRBV2 with TRBJ2-4, with a possible D match to TRBD2 (6 bases). The CDR3 covers 16 residues. Between the trimmed V and J ends, which lost 5 bases and 1 base, there was a span of 15 bases. Germline V CDR1 and CDR2: SNHLY, FYNNEI. The CDR3 DNA is TGTGCCAGCAGTAAATGGACTGGGGGGGCCAAAAACATTCAGTACTTC. This codes for CASSKWTGGAKNIQYF.

This chain joins TRBV7-2 and TRBJ2-2; 8 bases map to TRBD2. The V and J ends lost 2 bases and 2 bases, in that order; junction bases with no gene match: 4. The CDR3 runs to 16 residues. Per the germline V gene, CDR1 is SGHTA and CDR2 is FQGNSA. CDR3 sequence (DNA): TGTGCCAGCAGCTTACTCGGGGGGGCCAACACCGGGGAGCTGTTTTTT. This codes for CASSLLGGANTGELFF. The full variable domain, with the rest looked up from reference TRBV7-2 and TRBJ2-2, is GAGVSQSPSNKVTEKGKDVELRCDPISGHTALYWYRQSLGQGLEFLIYFQGNSAPDKSGLPSDRFSAERTGGSVSTLTIQRTQQEDSAVYLCASSLLGGANTGELFFGEGSRLTVL.

The chain carries TRBV2 and TRBJ1-1, with TRBD1 matching 7 bases. V shed 8 bases and J 2 bases; nucleotides not matched to a gene: 2. Germline assignment: CDR1 SNHLY and CDR2 FYNNEI. The CDR3 consists of 12 residues. As DNA, the CDR3 is TGTGCCAGCCGGGACAGTAACACTGAAGCTTTCTTT. Encoded protein: CASRDSNTEAFF.

The genes are TRBV20-1 and TRBJ2-2, with a possible D match to TRBD2 (5 bases). The CDR3 loop spans 15 amino acids. From germline, CDR1 is DFQATT and CDR2 SNEGSKA (reference sequence). Trimming pared 3 bases from V and 3 bases from J, leaving 14 bases between. The CDR3 DNA sequence: TGCAGTGCTAGTCCCCCGGGGTGGGACACCGGGGAGCTGTTTTTT. Its translation is CSASPPGWDTGELFF.

The chain links TRBV7-2 to TRBJ1-2; TRBD1 aligns across 9 bases. Per the germline V gene, CDR1 is SGHTA and CDR2 is FQGNSA. The CDR3 totals 12 residues. V dropped 5 bases and J dropped 10; count of bases not matched to a gene: 5. This CDR3 reads CASSVDRGDYTF. The CDR3 DNA is TGTGCCAGCAGCGTCGACAGGGGGGACTACACCTTC.

In this sample, this clone turned up once. The V call is TRBV11-2, the J call TRBJ2-3; the match to TRBD2 covers 9 bases. The germline gives CDR1 SGHAT, CDR2 FQNNGV. Trimming took 5 bases from V and 4 from J; bases not matched to a gene: 7. The CDR3 runs to 15 residues. CDR3 in DNA: TGTGCCAGCAGCCCCGGTGTAGCGGGGGCAGATACGCAGTATTTT. It is translated as CASSPGVAGADTQYF.

V and J are TRBV19 and TRBJ1-4, with 7 bases lining up with TRBD1. This CDR3 spans 14 amino acids. Unmatched junction bases numbered 7, after V lost 8 bases and J lost 4 bases. CDR1 and CDR2 (germline): LNHDA, SQIVND (reference sequence). CDR3 residues: CASCKGAGNEKLFF. CDR3 nucleotides: TGTGCCAGTTGCAAGGGGGCGGGTAATGAAAAACTGTTTTTT.

The rearrangement uses TRBV19 and TRBJ1-1; perhaps TRBD1 as D (5 bases). The CDR3 spans 13 residues. Germline assignment: CDR1 LNHDA and CDR2 SQIVND (reference sequence). V lost 4 bases to trimming and J lost 4 bases, with 10 bases between them. The chain's CDR3 is CASSTGYGTEAFF. As DNA, the CDR3 is TGTGCCAGTAGTACAGGGTATGGCACTGAAGCTTTCTTT.

The J gene is TRBJ1-1, the V gene TRBV3-1 (or the pseudogene TRBV3-2); the D gene is possibly TRBD1 (5 bases). V shed 0 bases and J shed 6 bases, with 14 bases lying between them. The CDR3 is made up of 15 amino acids. The V gene's germline CDR1 is LGHDT and CDR2 YNNKEL (reference sequence). CDR3 sequence reads: CASSQERAGWAEAFF. The CDR3 nucleotides are TGTGCCAGCAGCCAAGAACGGGCAGGGTGGGCTGAAGCTTTCTTT.

The chain is built from TRBV2 and TRBJ1-3; tentative D call: TRBD1 (6 bases). The V end lost 0 bases, the J end lost 0 bases, and 9 bases lay between the germline ends. Germline V gene lookup returns CDR1 SNHLY and CDR2 FYNNEI. The length of the CDR3 is 16 residues. The CDR3 DNA follows: TGTGCCAGCAGTGAAGCGGGGGCAGACTCTGGAAACACCATATATTTT. It yields the protein CASSEAGADSGNTIYF.

This rearrangement joins TRBV6-5 to TRBJ2-3; 7 bases map to TRBD2. CDR1 MNHEY and CDR2 SVGAGI come from the germline V gene. Trimming took 7 bases from V and 4 from J; bases not matched to a gene: 11. The CDR3 has 15 amino acids. The CDR3 is CASNRGPGRADTQYF. Here the CDR3 DNA reads TGTGCCAGCAACAGAGGACCGGGGAGGGCAGATACGCAGTATTTT.

The chain combines TRBV29-1 with TRBJ1-2; 7 nucleotides agree with TRBD1. The CDR3 covers 12 residues. J lost 8 bases, V lost 6 bases, and 9 bases had no gene match. Germline V gives CDR1 SQVTM, CDR2 ANQGSEA. CDR3 sequence reads: CSVPDRTKGYTF. The CDR3 DNA reads as TGCAGCGTCCCGGACAGGACCAAGGGCTACACCTTC.